The present T cell receptor (beta chain) was sequenced within a study of blood T cell repertoires in COVID-19. The data were produced by immunoSEQ multiplex PCR, yet TCRdb's version contains in-frame clones alone and is incomplete. The data show 180,000 or so clones, approximately 85% seen once. The sequenced sample consisted of peripheral blood. The source is a woman aged 60-75 years with acute or convalescent COVID-19.

In DNA form, the CDR3 reads TGCGCCAGCAGCCAAGTCCCTAGCGGGAGTTTAAGTGAGCAGTTCTTC. Translating it yields CASSQVPSGSLSEQFF. V is TRBV4-1 and J is TRBJ2-1; the match to TRBD2 covers 10 bases. The CDR3 totals 16 residues. Germline CDR1 MGHRA, CDR2 YSYEKL. V lost 1 base and J lost 9; bases outside the gene matches: 9.